This is a list of T cell receptor beta chains from one sample in a study of shared clonotypes between healthy human individuals. The table came from immunoSEQ multiplex PCR; TCRdb's copy has only in-frame clones and leaves some out. The data contain some 2,500,000 clones, 85% to 95% of them singletons. Sequencing was carried out using naive CD4+ T cells from PBMCs. The origin of the receptors is a man aged 18 to 29 in good health. Some clones in this sample may be carry-over from other donors' samples. Both conserved end residues are part of each CDR3. Fields, in order: CDR3 protein, CDR3 DNA, CDR3 length, V gene, D gene, J gene, clone size. The D gene is left open where the match is weak. Size is stated for part of the rows, as once, few or many counts, or as a class when the clone is expanded.

CDR3aa: CASSPRRGAEFPRSYNEQFF
CDR3nt: TGCGCCAGCAGCCCCCGGCGAGGAGCGGAGTTCCCCCGCTCCTACAATGAGCAGTTCTTC
len: 20
v_gene: TRBV4-1
d_gene: NA
j_gene: TRBJ2-1
abundance: NA

CDR3aa: CASSPRGRREKLFF
CDR3nt: TGTGCCAGTAGTCCCAGGGGGCGAAGGGAAAAACTGTTTTTT
len: 14
v_gene: TRBV19
d_gene: TRBD1
j_gene: TRBJ1-4
abundance: NA

CDR3aa: CSVRPPEGTQYF
CDR3nt: TGCAGCGTTAGGCCCCCGGAGGGTACGCAGTATTTT
len: 12
v_gene: TRBV29-1
d_gene: NA
j_gene: TRBJ2-3
abundance: NA

CDR3aa: CASSYSRYNEQFF
CDR3nt: TGTGCCAGCAGTTACTCGAGGTACAATGAGCAGTTCTTC
len: 13
v_gene: TRBV6-5
d_gene: NA
j_gene: TRBJ2-1
abundance: NA

CDR3aa: CASSLSGNNYEQYF
CDR3nt: TGTGCCAGCAGCTTATCGGGCAACAACTACGAGCAGTACTTC
len: 14
v_gene: TRBV7-3
d_gene: NA
j_gene: TRBJ2-7
abundance: NA

CDR3aa: CAASIASGGFQETQYF
CDR3nt: TGTGCCGCCAGCATCGCTAGCGGGGGGTTCCAAGAGACCCAGTACTTC
len: 16
v_gene: TRBV28
d_gene: TRBD2
j_gene: TRBJ2-5
abundance: once

CDR3aa: CASSFSRGAGASYNEQFF
CDR3nt: TGCGCCAGCAGCTTTTCCCGGGGGGCGGGAGCATCCTACAATGAGCAGTTCTTC
len: 18
v_gene: TRBV5-1
d_gene: NA
j_gene: TRBJ2-1
abundance: NA

CDR3aa: CATKPTPGQRGPDTQYF
CDR3nt: TGTGCCACCAAACCAACGCCGGGACAGAGGGGACCAGATACGCAGTATTTT
len: 17
v_gene: TRBV28
d_gene: TRBD1
j_gene: TRBJ2-3
abundance: NA

CDR3aa: CASSLVRPGRPNYGYTF
CDR3nt: TGCGCCAGCAGCTTGGTACGTCCGGGCCGCCCTAACTATGGCTACACCTTC
len: 17
v_gene: TRBV5-1
d_gene: NA
j_gene: TRBJ1-2
abundance: NA

CDR3aa: CASSLAPSGQPLHEQFF
CDR3nt: TGTGCCAGCAGCTTAGCGCCCTCGGGACAGCCATTGCATGAGCAGTTCTTC
len: 17
v_gene: TRBV7-2
d_gene: TRBD1
j_gene: TRBJ2-1
abundance: NA

CDR3aa: CASSRQGAENYGYTF
CDR3nt: TGTGCCAGCAGTCGGCAGGGGGCGGAGAACTATGGCTACACCTTC
len: 15
v_gene: TRBV28
d_gene: TRBD1
j_gene: TRBJ1-2
abundance: NA

CDR3aa: CASSQDRNPTLSTGELFF
CDR3nt: TGCGCCAGCAGCCAAGATCGCAACCCGACACTATCCACCGGGGAGCTGTTTTTT
len: 18
v_gene: TRBV4-1
d_gene: NA
j_gene: TRBJ2-2
abundance: NA

CDR3aa: CASSLNRETQYF
CDR3nt: TGTGCCAGCAGTTTGAATAGGGAGACCCAGTACTTC
len: 12
v_gene: TRBV6-5
d_gene: NA
j_gene: TRBJ2-5
abundance: NA

CDR3aa: CASSDQGQGYEQYF
CDR3nt: TGTGCCAGCAGTGACCAGGGACAGGGTTACGAGCAGTACTTC
len: 14
v_gene: TRBV2
d_gene: TRBD1
j_gene: TRBJ2-7
abundance: NA

CDR3aa: CASSGFFRDNQPQHF
CDR3nt: TGTGCCAGCAGTGGGTTTTTCAGGGACAATCAGCCCCAGCATTTT
len: 15
v_gene: TRBV2
d_gene: NA
j_gene: TRBJ1-5
abundance: few

CDR3aa: CASSQEAQGASFNYGYTF
CDR3nt: TGCGCCAGCAGCCAAGAGGCTCAGGGGGCTTCATTTAACTATGGCTACACCTTC
len: 18
v_gene: TRBV4-3
d_gene: TRBD1
j_gene: TRBJ1-2
abundance: NA

CDR3aa: CASRLRGAEAFF
CDR3nt: TGTGCCAGCAGGCTAAGAGGGGCTGAAGCTTTCTTT
len: 12
v_gene: TRBV2
d_gene: NA
j_gene: TRBJ1-1
abundance: once

CDR3aa: CASSFGQGVGDTQYF
CDR3nt: TGTGCCAGCAGCTTCGGACAGGGGGTGGGAGATACGCAGTATTTT
len: 15
v_gene: TRBV7-9
d_gene: TRBD1
j_gene: TRBJ2-3
abundance: NA

CDR3aa: CAISDRTEAFF
CDR3nt: TGTGCCATCAGTGATCGGACTGAAGCTTTCTTT
len: 11
v_gene: TRBV10-3
d_gene: NA
j_gene: TRBJ1-1
abundance: few

CDR3aa: CAISVILAGKSEQFF
CDR3nt: TGTGCCATCAGTGTAATCCTGGCAGGGAAGAGTGAGCAGTTCTTC
len: 15
v_gene: TRBV10-3
d_gene: NA
j_gene: TRBJ2-1
abundance: NA

CDR3aa: CASSPKLAGDDTQYF
CDR3nt: TGTGCCAGCAGCCCAAAGCTAGCCGGGGACGATACGCAGTATTTT
len: 15
v_gene: TRBV7-3
d_gene: NA
j_gene: TRBJ2-3
abundance: NA

CDR3aa: CATSREGGANEKLFF
CDR3nt: TGTGCCACCAGCAGAGAAGGAGGAGCTAATGAAAAACTGTTTTTT
len: 15
v_gene: TRBV15
d_gene: NA
j_gene: TRBJ1-4
abundance: NA

CDR3aa: CASSFGQGAGPQHF
CDR3nt: TGTGCCAGCAGTTTCGGACAGGGGGCAGGGCCCCAGCATTTT
len: 14
v_gene: TRBV28
d_gene: TRBD1
j_gene: TRBJ1-5
abundance: NA

CDR3aa: CASSTSGPRTGELFF
CDR3nt: TGTGCCAGCAGCACTAGCGGGCCGAGAACCGGGGAGCTGTTTTTT
len: 15
v_gene: TRBV5-4
d_gene: TRBD2
j_gene: TRBJ2-2
abundance: NA

CDR3aa: CASRNQGAIGSPLHF
CDR3nt: TGCGCCAGCAGAAACCAGGGGGCAATAGGTTCACCCCTCCACTTT
len: 15
v_gene: TRBV5-1
d_gene: TRBD1
j_gene: TRBJ1-6
abundance: NA

CDR3aa: CASSMQGYPYEQYF
CDR3nt: TGTGCCAGTAGTATGCAAGGGTATCCCTACGAGCAGTACTTC
len: 14
v_gene: TRBV19
d_gene: NA
j_gene: TRBJ2-7
abundance: NA

CDR3aa: CASSFPGRVQETQYF
CDR3nt: TGTGCCAGCAGCTTCCCCGGGAGGGTCCAAGAGACCCAGTACTTC
len: 15
v_gene: TRBV5-4
d_gene: TRBD2
j_gene: TRBJ2-5
abundance: NA

CDR3aa: CASSPGTMLYEQYF
CDR3nt: TGCGCCAGCAGCCCCGGGACAATGTTATACGAGCAGTACTTC
len: 14
v_gene: TRBV5-1
d_gene: NA
j_gene: TRBJ2-7
abundance: NA

CDR3aa: CASSSRLALSYNEQFF
CDR3nt: TGTGCCAGCAGCTCCAGACTAGCCCTCTCCTACAATGAGCAGTTCTTC
len: 16
v_gene: TRBV7-2
d_gene: TRBD2
j_gene: TRBJ2-1
abundance: NA

CDR3aa: CASSPPGKSYTEAFF
CDR3nt: TGTGCCAGCTCACCCCCCGGAAAAAGCTACACTGAAGCTTTCTTT
len: 15
v_gene: TRBV18
d_gene: NA
j_gene: TRBJ1-1
abundance: NA

CDR3aa: CASSRTGTGVINEKLFF
CDR3nt: TGTGCCAGCAGCCGCACCGGGACAGGGGTAATCAATGAAAAACTGTTTTTT
len: 17
v_gene: TRBV5-4
d_gene: TRBD1
j_gene: TRBJ1-4
abundance: NA

CDR3aa: CASKRVGSYEQYF
CDR3nt: TGTGCCAGTAAGCGGGTCGGAAGCTACGAGCAGTACTTC
len: 13
v_gene: TRBV19
d_gene: NA
j_gene: TRBJ2-7
abundance: once

CDR3aa: CATSRGSSATEAFF
CDR3nt: TGTGCCACCAGCAGAGGGAGTTCGGCCACTGAAGCTTTCTTT
len: 14
v_gene: TRBV15
d_gene: NA
j_gene: TRBJ1-1
abundance: NA

CDR3aa: CASSKLRQGATYEQYF
CDR3nt: TGTGCCAGCAGCAAACTGCGACAGGGGGCCACCTACGAGCAGTACTTC
len: 16
v_gene: TRBV21-1
d_gene: NA
j_gene: TRBJ2-7
abundance: NA

CDR3aa: CASSRQGSDEQFF
CDR3nt: TGTGCCAGCAGCCGACAGGGGTCGGATGAGCAGTTCTTC
len: 13
v_gene: TRBV7-2
d_gene: TRBD1
j_gene: TRBJ2-1
abundance: NA